A selection of T cell receptor beta chains follows, all from one sample in a study of blood T cells in healthy people across ages. TCRdb redid the calling of the 5' RACE reads with MiXCR, one entry per CDR3 protein. The repertoire consists of hundreds of thousands of distinct CDR3 sequences, with about 54% occurring once and the leading ten covering over 30%. The sample comprised blood. Receptors were obtained from a man between 60 and 75 years old in good health. Each CDR3 is given with its conserved first and last residue. The D gene is left open where the match is weak. Expanded clones are given a class, and other clones once, few, many or no size at all.

few	TRBV5-5	.	TRBJ2-7	TGTGCCAGCAGCTTTCTCCGGGACTCTTCCTACGAGCAGTACTTC	CASSFLRDSSYEQYF
.	TRBV6-1	.	TRBJ2-7	TGTGCCAGCAGTGGTAGGCAAAAGCAGTACTTC	CASSGRQKQYF
.	TRBV2	TRBD2	TRBJ2-3	TGTGCCAACAGTAGGGACTATACAGATACGCAGTATTTT	CANSRDYTDTQYF
.	TRBV2	TRBD1	TRBJ1-1	TGTGCCAGCAGTGTTACAGGGGGTAGGACTGAAGCTTTCTTT	CASSVTGGRTEAFF
.	TRBV7-9	.	TRBJ1-6	TGTGCCAGCAGCTTAATGACAGCCCCGAATTCACCCCTCCACTTT	CASSLMTAPNSPLHF
.	TRBV29-1	TRBD2	TRBJ2-1	TGCAGCGCCGGGCAACTAGCGGGCTACAATGAGCAGTTCTTC	CSAGQLAGYNEQFF
few	TRBV11-2	TRBD1	TRBJ1-2	TGTGCCAGCAGCTTAGTTGGGACAGACTGGACCTACGGCTACACCTTC	CASSLVGTDWTYGYTF
.	TRBV5-1	TRBD2	TRBJ2-2	TGCGCCAGCAGCTTACTAGCGGGGGATTCCGGGGAGCTGTTTTTT	CASSLLAGDSGELFF
.	TRBV29-1	.	TRBJ2-7	TGCAGCGTCCAAGACCCAGCTGATAGCTCCTACGAGCAGTACTTC	CSVQDPADSSYEQYF
once	TRBV7-2	.	TRBJ2-7	TGTGCCAGCAGCTCCCGGGGGCGGTTCACCTCCAATGAGCAGTACTTC	CASSSRGRFTSNEQYF
.	TRBV6-5	.	TRBJ1-2	TGTGCCAGCCACCACAGTACTAACTATGGCTACACCTTC	CASHHSTNYGYTF
few	TRBV25-1	.	TRBJ2-5	TGTGCCAGTTCTCAGCAGGGCCCACAAGAGACCCAGTACTTC	CASSQQGPQETQYF
.	TRBV6-5	.	TRBJ2-1	TGTGCCAGCAGCCGCCCGGGGGTCCCCTACAATGAGCAGTTCTTC	CASSRPGVPYNEQFF
.	TRBV24-1	TRBD1	TRBJ2-5	TGTGCCACCAGTGATACAGGGGGATCGCAAGAGACCCAGTACTTC	CATSDTGGSQETQYF
.	TRBV7-9	.	TRBJ2-1	TGTGCCAGCAGCTCGTACTACAATGAGCAGTTCTTC	CASSSYYNEQFF
.	TRBV6-1	TRBD2	TRBJ2-5	TGTGCCAGCAGTGAGCGAGCGGGGCCGGAGACCCAGTACTTC	CASSERAGPETQYF
.	TRBV2	TRBD1	TRBJ2-6	TGTGCCAGCGGGACAGGGCATTTCGGGGCCAACGTCCTGACTTTC	CASGTGHFGANVLTF
.	TRBV6-5	TRBD2	TRBJ2-3	TGTGCCAGCGAACCTCTAGCGGGGGGAGCCACAGATACGCAGTATTTT	CASEPLAGGATDTQYF
.	TRBV10-3	.	TRBJ2-5	TGTGCTTCCAGTGAGGGGAGGCAAGAGACCCAGTACTTC	CASSEGRQETQYF
.	TRBV20-1	.	TRBJ2-3	TGCAGTGCTAGGAACAGCGGACCAGGGGATACGCAGTATTTT	CSARNSGPGDTQYF
once	TRBV10-3	TRBD2	TRBJ2-1	TGTGCCATCACGACTAGCGGGGGGGATGAGCAGTTCTTC	CAITTSGGDEQFF
.	TRBV10-3	TRBD1	TRBJ2-7	TGTGCCATCAGCGCGAGGGGACAGGGGAACTACGAGCAGTACTTC	CAISARGQGNYEQYF
.	TRBV2	.	TRBJ2-2	TGTGCCAGCAGTGCAGGGGCCGGCGGGGAGCTGTTTTTT	CASSAGAGGELFF
.	TRBV2	TRBD1	TRBJ1-5	TGTGCCAGCAGAGGGGACAGGGGTGGCGGGAATCAGCCCCAGCATTTT	CASRGDRGGGNQPQHF
.	TRBV15	.	TRBJ2-7	TGTGCCACCAGCAGAGATAGGGGGCCGGGGCGGGGTAGCTCCTACGAGCAGTACTTC	CATSRDRGPGRGSSYEQYF
many	TRBV6-5	.	TRBJ2-6	TGTGCCAGCAGTTTGTACGGAGGCCTCGGGGCCAACGTCCTGACTTTC	CASSLYGGLGANVLTF
.	TRBV9	.	TRBJ2-3	TGTGCCAGCAGCGGCCGGGTCTTGTCCCCCACAGATACGCAGTATTTT	CASSGRVLSPTDTQYF
.	TRBV7-9	TRBD1	TRBJ2-7	TGTGCCAGCAGCCGGACAGGGGCCGAGCAGTACTTC	CASSRTGAEQYF
.	TRBV24-1	.	TRBJ2-7	TGTGCCACCAGTGTTCTCAAGACAGAAACTCCCTACGAGCAGTACTTC	CATSVLKTETPYEQYF
.	TRBV10-3	TRBD1	TRBJ1-1	TGTGCCATCAGGGACCCCCAGGGGGGATATGAAGCTTTCTTT	CAIRDPQGGYEAFF
once	TRBV5-1	TRBD1	TRBJ1-1	TGCGTCGGCAGCTTGGAGACAGGGGGGAACACTGAAGCTTTCTTT	CVGSLETGGNTEAFF
.	TRBV5-1	TRBD2	TRBJ2-1	TGCGCCAGCAGCTTGCTAGCGGGGGGTAGCTCCTACAATGAGCAGTTCTTC	CASSLLAGGSSYNEQFF
once	TRBV5-1	.	TRBJ2-7	TGCGCCAGCAGTCTGAGAGGGCCCAGCACTTGGCAGTACTTC	CASSLRGPSTWQYF
.	TRBV6-1	.	TRBJ2-7	TGTGCCAGCACCCAGGACTGGAGCTCCTACGAGCAGTACTTC	CASTQDWSSYEQYF
.	TRBV20-1	TRBD2	TRBJ2-1	TGCAGTGCTAGACACCAAAGCGGGAGCTCCTACAATGAGCAGTTCTTC	CSARHQSGSSYNEQFF
few	TRBV11-2	TRBD1	TRBJ2-7	TGTGCCAGCAGCCCCCGACAGGGGGCCTCCTACGAGCAGTACTTC	CASSPRQGASYEQYF
.	TRBV12-3/TRBV12-4	.	TRBJ1-6	TGTGCCAGCAGTCCCAGGCCTCCTGGCTCAAATTCACCCCTCCACTTT	CASSPRPPGSNSPLHF
many	TRBV7-2	.	TRBJ2-5	TGTGCCAGCAGCTTAGACCCGCCAAAGACCCAGTACTTC	CASSLDPPKTQYF